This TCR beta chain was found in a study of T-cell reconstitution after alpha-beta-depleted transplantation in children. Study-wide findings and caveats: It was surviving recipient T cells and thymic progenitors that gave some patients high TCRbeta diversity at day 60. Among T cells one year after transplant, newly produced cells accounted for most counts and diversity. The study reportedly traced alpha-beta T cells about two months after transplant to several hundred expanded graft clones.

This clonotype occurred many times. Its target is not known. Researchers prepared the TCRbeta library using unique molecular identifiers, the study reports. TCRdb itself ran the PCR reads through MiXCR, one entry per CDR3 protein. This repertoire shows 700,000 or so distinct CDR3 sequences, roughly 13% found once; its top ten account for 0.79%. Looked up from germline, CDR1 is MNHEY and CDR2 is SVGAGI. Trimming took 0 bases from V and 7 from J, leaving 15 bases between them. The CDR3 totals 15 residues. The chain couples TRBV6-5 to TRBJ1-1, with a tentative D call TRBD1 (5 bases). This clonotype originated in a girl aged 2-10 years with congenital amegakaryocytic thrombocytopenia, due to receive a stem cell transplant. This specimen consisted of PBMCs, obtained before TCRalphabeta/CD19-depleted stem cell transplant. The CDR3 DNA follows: TGTGCCAGCAGTTACTCGAACGTGGGGACGGGTGAAGCTTTCTTT. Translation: CASSYSNVGTGEAFF.